This T cell receptor (beta chain) came from a study of T cells in Graves' hyperthyroidism and ophthalmopathy. Regions amplified from RNA transcripts were the TCR beta CDR3 regions. The HTBI primer set drove a first-round RT-PCR of the TCR CDR3. TCRdb reprocessed the multiplex PCR reads via MiXCR and lists one record per CDR3 protein. The table records some 510,000 distinct CDR3 sequences, about half of them present only once. Details on this clonotype: The antigen is unknown.

Newly diagnosed patients aged 18 to 65 had hyperthyroidism of under 2 months' duration. Clinical symptoms, serum thyroxine, TRAb, thyroid ultrasound and orbital computed tomography established diagnosis. Notes on the study in general: Blood samples included most of the expanded thyroid clonotypes exceeding 0.001.

This CDR3 spans 14 amino acids. This sequence joins TRBV21-1 and TRBJ2-7. TRBV21-1 represents a pseudogene. The source is a woman aged 18-35 years with Graves' hyperthyroidism. The sample consisted of peripheral blood or thyroid tissue (not recorded which). CDR3 in amino acids: CASSIRTEFPEQYF. CDR3 bases: TGTGCCAGCAGCATACGAACGGAATTTCCCGAGCAGTACTTC.